Below are 30 T cell receptor beta chains sequenced from a single sample in a study of shared clonotypes between healthy human individuals (dated by TCRdb to about 2020). Libraries were built with the immunoSEQ multiplex PCR assay. TCRdb holds this immuneACCESS table with in-frame rearrangements only. Some clones are missing; in checked studies, unresolved V genes explain under half, and the rest has no known cause. The sample table shows hundreds of thousands of clones, and approximately 95% are seen once. The top ten clonotypes cover 0.11% of the sample. CD8 naive samples were CD45RO-negative cells positively selected for CCR7, giving a CD45RA+CCR7+ population that excluded TemRA cells. Material for sequencing was naive CD8+ T cells sorted from blood. The cell subset or site label corresponds to: CD45RA+CCR7+. Receptors were obtained from a young woman in good health.

The chain has TRBV7-9 and TRBJ1-3; weak D call: TRBD1 (5 bases). Germline V gene lookup returns CDR1 SEHNR and CDR2 FQNEAQ (reference sequence). The CDR3 runs 14 residues. V was pared by 7 bases and J by 3 bases, with 13 bases between. This CDR3 reads CASTPGGDGNTIYF. The CDR3 nucleotides are TGTGCCAGCACCCCTGGGGGAGATGGAAACACCATATATTTT.

The V and J genes are TRBV12-5 and TRBJ1-4; 8 nucleotides align to TRBD1. The CDR3 covers 18 residues. Unmatched junction bases numbered 17, after V lost 5 bases and J lost 6 bases. The V gene's germline CDR1 is LGHNT and CDR2 FRNRAP. CDR3 sequence reads: CASGPQRTGYLPDEKLFF. The DNA of the CDR3 is TGTGCTAGTGGTCCTCAACGGACAGGGTACCTCCCAGATGAAAAACTGTTTTTT.

The gene calls are TRBV2 and TRBJ2-7; no clear D gene. The CDR3 is 11 amino acids. Germline CDR1 is SNHLY and CDR2 is FYNNEI. V gave up 6 bases and J gave up 3 bases, with 6 bases separating them. CDR3 nucleotide sequence: TGTGCCAGCAGGGCCTACTACGAGCAGTACTTC. As protein: CASRAYYEQYF.

This chain connects TRBV11-1 to TRBJ2-2, with D uncertain. Germline assignment: CDR1 SGHAT and CDR2 FQDESV (reference sequence). The CDR3 contains 14 residues. Trimming took 3 bases from V and 3 from J, leaving 8 bases between them. The CDR3 protein is CASSFSGDTGELFF. The DNA for the CDR3 is TGTGCCAGCAGCTTTAGTGGAGACACCGGGGAGCTGTTTTTT.

About this clone: At the DNA level, this CDR3 is encoded by other sequences in the same sample as well. J is TRBJ2-7 and V is TRBV28; D not resolved. Deletions cut 3 bases from V and 3 bases from J, with 3 bases between. CDR3 length: 11 residues. In germline, CDR1 is MDHEN, CDR2 SYDVKM. The CDR3 DNA follows: TGTGCCAGCAGTTTCAGCTACGAGCAGTACTTC. Amino acid sequence: CASSFSYEQYF.

J is TRBJ2-1 and V is TRBV27, with 10 bases identical to TRBD1. The CDR3 is 17 amino acids. V lost 6 bases and J lost 3; bases outside the gene matches: 11. Germline CDR1 reads MNHEY; CDR2 reads SMNVEV (reference sequence). CDR3 nucleotides: TGTGCCAGCAGGATAGGGTCCGGGACAGGGGACTACAATGAGCAGTTCTTC. Translation: CASRIGSGTGDYNEQFF.

The chain links TRBV9 to TRBJ2-1; a weak D match, TRBD2 (7 bases). The length of the CDR3 is 15 residues. Trimming took off 4 bases at V and 1 base at J, with 12 bases between the two ends. Per the germline V gene, CDR1 is SGDLS and CDR2 is YYNGEE. The CDR3 DNA reads as TGTGCCAGCAGCTCAGGGGAGGGATCCTACAATGAGCAGTTCTTC. Its translation is CASSSGEGSYNEQFF.

The chain recombines TRBV28 with TRBJ2-7, with 7 bases lining up with TRBD2. V was pared by 5 bases and J by 6 bases, with 16 bases of the junction left unmatched. Germline V gene lookup returns CDR1 MDHEN and CDR2 SYDVKM. The CDR3 has 16 amino acids. The CDR3 coding sequence is TGTGCCAGCAGTCTCCCGCTTAGGACTAGGCTCGGCGAGCAGTACTTC. Protein: CASSLPLRTRLGEQYF.

V gene TRBV5-1 combines with J gene TRBJ2-3, with no clear D. Deletions cut 4 bases from V and 2 bases from J, with 8 bases between. CDR1 and CDR2 from the germline V gene are SGHRS and YFSETQ. The CDR3 is 13 residues long. CDR3: CASSPQDTDTQYF. CDR3 coding DNA: TGCGCCAGCAGCCCTCAGGACACAGATACGCAGTATTTT.

The chain couples TRBV7-7 to TRBJ2-5, with D perhaps matching TRBD1 or TRBD2 (6 bases each). Trimming took off 1 base at V and 5 bases at J, with 17 bases between the two ends. This CDR3 spans 16 amino acids. Germline CDR1 SSHAT, CDR2 FNYEAQ (reference sequence). Here the CDR3 DNA reads TGTGCCAGCAGCTTAGTAGGCAGGGGAGGTGAGGAGACCCAGTACTTC. Protein: CASSLVGRGGEETQYF.

This clone was detected only once. The gene calls are TRBV19 and TRBJ2-7; TRBD1 agrees at 7 bases. Germline assignment: CDR1 LNHDA and CDR2 SQIVND (reference sequence). The CDR3 consists of 14 residues. V lost 5 bases and J lost 0; bases outside the gene matches: 4. In DNA, the CDR3 is TGTGCCAGTAGTGGACAGGTCAGCTCCTACGAGCAGTACTTC. It codes for CASSGQVSSYEQYF.

V usage is TRBV29-1 and J usage is TRBJ2-3; no definite D call. The CDR3 length is 16 residues. The V gene lost 1 base and the J gene lost 0 bases, with 14 bases spanning the gap. Germline values: CDR1 SQVTM, CDR2 ANQGSEA. The DNA for the CDR3 is TGCAGCGTTGAAGGATGGGCAACGATTAGCACAGATACGCAGTATTTT. The encoded protein is CSVEGWATISTDTQYF.

V is TRBV7-9 and J is TRBJ2-1, with TRBD2 matching 16 bases. Per the germline V gene, CDR1 is SEHNR and CDR2 is FQNEAQ (reference sequence). There are 18 residues in the CDR3. With 5 bases clipped from V and 2 bases from J, the junction kept 6 bases outside the gene matches. The CDR3 sequence: CASSHGTSGRAPYNEQFF. The CDR3 DNA follows: TGTGCCAGCAGCCACGGGACTAGCGGGAGGGCCCCCTACAATGAGCAGTTCTTC.

The rearrangement links TRBV6-6 to TRBJ1-5, with TRBD1 matching 7 bases. The CDR3 length is 13 residues. After removal of 7 bases from V and 7 bases from J, the junction contained 7 bases not matched to a gene. The germline V gene has CDR1 MNHNY and CDR2 SVGAGI (reference sequence). In DNA, the CDR3 is TGTGCCAGCAACATCGGGACAGCCCAGCCCCAGCATTTT. It translates to CASNIGTAQPQHF.

The CDR3 is CASRGLASDEQFF. The CDR3 region has the DNA TGTGCCAGCAGAGGACTAGCGAGCGATGAGCAGTTCTTC. The chain has TRBV9 and TRBJ2-1; 9 bases fit TRBD2. The CDR3 spans 13 residues. CDR1 and CDR2 from the germline V gene are SGDLS and YYNGEE. J lost 8 bases, V lost 5 bases, and 5 bases had no gene match. The complete variable domain, with remaining parts taken from reference TRBV9 and TRBJ2-1, reads DSGVTQTPKHLITATGQRVTLRCSPRSGDLSVYWYQQSLDQGLQFLIQYYNGEERAKGNILERFSAQQFPDLHSELNLSSLELGDSALYFCASRGLASDEQFFGPGTRLTVL.

V is TRBV28 and J is TRBJ2-2; D is possibly TRBD1 (6 bases). The CDR3 totals 14 residues. Trimming took off 7 bases at V and 3 bases at J, with 12 bases between the two ends. CDR1 MDHEN and CDR2 SYDVKM come from the germline V gene. The CDR3 loop reads CASTREGDTGELFF. CDR3 DNA: TGTGCCAGCACTCGAGAGGGGGACACCGGGGAGCTGTTTTTT.

This clone was counted once. The J gene is TRBJ2-7, the V gene TRBV5-6; 9 bases fit TRBD1. CDR3 size: 16 residues. V trimming: 3 bases; J trimming: 7 bases; junction bases outside the gene matches: 14. CDR1 is SGHDT and CDR2 is YYEEEE in the germline V gene. The DNA of the CDR3 is TGTGCCAGCAGCTCGGGACAGGGAGAGTTTCGTTGGGAGCAGTACTTC. This translates into CASSSGQGEFRWEQYF.

This chain connects TRBV28 to TRBJ2-1, with 7 bases fitting TRBD2. This CDR3 is built from 16 residues. Germline values: CDR1 MDHEN, CDR2 SYDVKM. Trimming cost V 2 bases and J 4 bases; bases outside gene matches: 8. The CDR3 DNA is TGTGCCAGCAGTTTAGCTGAGGCTAGCGGATACAATGAGCAGTTCTTC. Protein: CASSLAEASGYNEQFF.

The CDR3 DNA is TGTGCCTGGACCGGTGGGCAGAGCAATCAGCCCCAGCATTTT. It yields the protein CAWTGGQSNQPQHF. The rearrangement uses TRBV30 and TRBJ1-5, with D unresolved. Trimming shortened V by 4 bases and J by 1 base, and 11 bases separated the two germline ends. Germline values: CDR1 GTSNPN, CDR2 SVGIG (reference sequence). The CDR3 has 14 residues.

The DNA of the CDR3 is TGTGCCAGCAGACCCGGTAGCGGGAGGTACAATGAGCAGTTCTTC. Translation gives CASRPGSGRYNEQFF. The rearrangement uses TRBV27 and TRBJ2-1; 10 bases align to TRBD2. In germline, CDR1 is MNHEY, CDR2 SMNVEV (reference sequence). This CDR3 region has 15 residues. The V and J ends lost 6 bases and 4 bases, in that order; junction bases with no gene match: 6.

J is TRBJ2-1 and V is TRBV28, with no clear D. This CDR3 has 14 amino acids. Per germline, CDR1 MDHEN and CDR2 SYDVKM. V was clipped by 3 bases and J by 6 bases, with 12 bases between them. CDR3 loop: CASSFALQVNEQFF. The DNA for the CDR3 is TGTGCCAGCAGTTTCGCGCTTCAAGTCAATGAGCAGTTCTTC.

J is TRBJ2-5 and V is TRBV11-2; D is perhaps TRBD1 (6 bases). The CDR3 spans 15 residues. V dropped 0 bases and J dropped 4 bases, with 12 bases sitting between them. Per the germline V gene, CDR1 is SGHAT and CDR2 is FQNNGV. The CDR3 spells CASSLDQTGLETQYF. CDR3 nucleotide sequence: TGTGCCAGCAGCTTAGATCAAACAGGGCTAGAGACCCAGTACTTC.

V gene TRBV6-1 combines with J gene TRBJ2-7; D may be TRBD1 or TRBD2 (7 bases each). Looked up from germline, CDR1 is MNHNS and CDR2 is SASEGT. The CDR3 is 16 amino acids. V gave up 1 base and J gave up 7 bases, with 20 bases separating them. CDR3 DNA: TGTGCCAGCAGTGAAGTATCAGGGGGGGAGGGGGAGGAGCAGTACTTC. It is translated as CASSEVSGGEGEEQYF.

This clone was seen a single time. The chain has TRBV2 and TRBJ2-7, with unresolved D. V was clipped by 1 base and J by 1 base, with 11 bases between them. The CDR3 is 15 amino acids. Germline assignment: CDR1 SNHLY and CDR2 FYNNEI. Written as DNA, the CDR3 is TGTGCCAGCAGTGAAGTGGTAGGGAAGTCCTACGAGCAGTACTTC. It specifies CASSEVVGKSYEQYF.

The rearrangement links TRBV15 to TRBJ2-3; 7 bases match TRBD2. CDR3 length equals 20 residues. The V gene end was trimmed by 0 bases and the J gene end by 0 bases; junction bases not matched to a gene: 15. Germline CDR1 is LNHNV and CDR2 is YYDKDF (reference sequence). The CDR3 sequence is CATSRDLYSWGLLSTDTQYF. CDR3 coding DNA: TGTGCCACCAGCAGAGATCTCTACTCTTGGGGACTACTTAGCACAGATACGCAGTATTTT. Using reference TRBV15 and TRBJ2-3 for the parts outside the CDR3, the full variable domain is DAMVIQNPRYQVTQFGKPVTLSCSQTLNHNVMYWYQQKSSQAPKLLFHYYDKDFNNEADTPDNFQSRRPNTSFCFLDIRSPGLGDTAMYLCATSRDLYSWGLLSTDTQYFGPGTRLTVL.

The chain links TRBV29-1 to TRBJ2-7, with D possibly called TRBD1 or TRBD2 (5 bases each). V gave up 6 bases and J gave up 5 bases, with 20 bases separating them. From germline, CDR1 is SQVTM and CDR2 ANQGSEA. CDR3 length: 14 amino acids. CDR3 region: CSVGRDGLLDEQYF. The CDR3 DNA reads as TGCAGCGTCGGACGGGACGGACTTTTGGACGAGCAGTACTTC.

The chain couples TRBV25-1 to TRBJ1-4; D is ambiguous. Trimming took off 7 bases at V and 1 base at J, with 4 bases between the two ends. The CDR3 sequence is 12 residues long. Germline values: CDR1 MGHDK, CDR2 SYGVNS. CDR3 DNA: TGTGCCAGCAAGGGAACTAATGAAAAACTGTTTTTT. Translating it yields CASKGTNEKLFF. The full variable domain, rest sourced from reference TRBV25-1 and TRBJ1-4, is EADIYQTPRYLVIGTGKKITLECSQTMGHDKMYWYQQDPGMELHLIHYSYGVNSTEKGDLSSESTVSRIRTEHFPLTLESARPSHTSQYLCASKGTNEKLFFGSGTQLSVL.

The genes are TRBV5-4 and TRBJ1-5; no clear D. V was clipped by 0 bases and J by 6 bases, with 10 bases between them. The CDR3 has 14 amino acids. Germline-derived CDR1 and CDR2 are SGHNT and YYREEE (reference sequence). The CDR3 DNA sequence: TGTGCCAGCAGCTTGGCTGGGTCCCCTCAGCCCCAGCATTTT. It specifies CASSLAGSPQPQHF.

This clone was seen just once. This sample includes further DNA sequences coding for the same CDR3. The gene calls are TRBV15 and TRBJ1-5; D gene unclear. The CDR3 has 13 amino acids. V gave up 0 bases and J gave up 4 bases, with 4 bases separating them. CDR1 is LNHNV, CDR2 YYDKDF, per germline (reference sequence). CDR3 sequence (DNA): TGTGCCACCAGCAGAGAAGGGAATCAGCCCCAGCATTTT. Residues: CATSREGNQPQHF. The full variable domain, in which reference TRBV15 and TRBJ1-5 provide the parts outside the CDR3, is DAMVIQNPRYQVTQFGKPVTLSCSQTLNHNVMYWYQQKSSQAPKLLFHYYDKDFNNEADTPDNFQSRRPNTSFCFLDIRSPGLGDTAMYLCATSREGNQPQHFGDGTRLSIL.

This clone was observed a few times. The same CDR3 also results from other DNA sequences found in this sample. The chain joins TRBV27 to TRBJ2-6; the D is unclear. Germline V gene sequence: CDR1 MNHEY, CDR2 SMNVEV (reference sequence). The V gene lost 4 bases and the J gene lost 0 bases, with 1 base spanning the gap. The CDR3 covers 13 residues. CDR3 in DNA: TGTGCCAGCAGTTCCTCTGGGGCCAACGTCCTGACTTTC. This codes for CASSSSGANVLTF.